A single sample is the source of the 21 T cell receptor beta chains below, sequenced in a study of shared clonotypes between healthy human individuals. Some clones are missing from TCRdb's copy, which holds only in-frame ones; the method was immunoSEQ multiplex PCR. The sample holds 450,000 to 500,000 clones, more than 65% seen once. The sequencing sample was made of PBMCs. These TCRs come from a woman aged 40 to 55 in good health. Some clones in this sample may be carry-over from other donors' samples.

V and J are TRBV2 and TRBJ1-5, with a possible D match to TRBD1 (6 bases). V was clipped by 7 bases and J by 2 bases, with 21 bases between them. Germline lookup yields CDR1 SNHLY and CDR2 FYNNEI. This CDR3 is 17 amino acids long. The CDR3 DNA reads as TGTGCCAGCACCCTTTTGTGGGGGGGCCAGGGCAATCAGCCCCAGCATTTT. It yields the protein CASTLLWGGQGNQPQHF.

The chain links TRBV28 to TRBJ2-2; D may be TRBD1 (6 bases). The CDR3 sequence is 13 residues long. The germline CDR1 and CDR2 sequences are MDHEN and SYDVKM. V gave up 5 bases and J gave up 9 bases, with 13 bases separating them. CDR3 DNA sequence: TGTGCCAGCAGTACCAGACAGGTCTGGGAGCTGTTTTTT. It codes for CASSTRQVWELFF.

About this clone itself: A far larger clone is one base from this, pointing to a likely read error. This CDR3 is also generated by other DNA sequences in the sample. The chain recombines TRBV7-2 with TRBJ1-2; 7 bases are shared with TRBD1. CDR1 and CDR2 (germline): SGHTA, FQGNSA. The CDR3 spans 14 residues. The CDR3 is CASSWRQGGNGYTF. In DNA form, the CDR3 reads TGTGCCAGCAGCTGGAGACAGGGTGGGAATGGCTACACATTC.

The chain couples TRBV19 to TRBJ2-7; D is possibly TRBD2 (7 bases). CDR1 and CDR2 from the germline V gene are LNHDA and SQIVND (reference sequence). The CDR3 sequence is 17 residues long. Between the trimmed V and J ends, which lost 3 bases and 5 bases, there was a span of 23 bases. Here the CDR3 reads CASSIRRSRGAWDEQYF. The DNA for the CDR3 is TGTGCCAGTAGTATTCGTAGGAGTCGGGGGGCATGGGACGAGCAGTACTTC.

This chain joins TRBV15 and TRBJ2-5; tentatively, D is TRBD1 (5 bases). Deletions cut 0 bases from V and 4 bases from J, with 12 bases between. CDR3 length equals 15 residues. Germline V lookup: CDR1 LNHNV, CDR2 YYDKDF (reference sequence). The CDR3 DNA reads as TGTGCCACCAGCAGAGATCCAGGGTTCGGAGAGACCCAGTACTTC. As protein: CATSRDPGFGETQYF.

This chain joins TRBV7-3 and TRBJ2-2; D unresolved. V was cut by 3 bases and J by 1 base, with 6 bases left in between. CDR3 length equals 14 residues. In germline, CDR1 is SGHTA, CDR2 FQGTGA. The CDR3 sequence: CASSFSMNTGELFF. The CDR3 DNA reads TGTGCCAGCAGCTTTTCCATGAACACCGGGGAGCTGTTTTTT.

V usage is TRBV30 and J usage is TRBJ1-5; D not resolved. V was cut by 3 bases and J by 6 bases, with 12 bases left in between. The CDR3 has 13 residues. Germline V gene sequence: CDR1 GTSNPN, CDR2 SVGIG (reference sequence). This CDR3 reads CAWSGSLIQPQHF. The CDR3 region has the DNA TGTGCCTGGAGCGGGTCCCTTATTCAGCCCCAGCATTTT.

This chain uses TRBV28 with TRBJ2-7; a possible D gene is TRBD1 (6 bases). The length of the CDR3 is 15 residues. The V end lost 1 base, the J end lost 0 bases, and 10 bases lay between the germline ends. CDR1 MDHEN and CDR2 SYDVKM come from the germline V gene. CDR3 sequence: CASSLSTGLSYEQYF. CDR3 bases: TGTGCCAGCAGTTTATCAACAGGGCTCTCCTACGAGCAGTACTTC.

CDR3 DNA sequence: TGTGCCAGCAGTTCATCGGGACAGTGGAATCAGCCCCAGCATTTT. It is translated as CASSSSGQWNQPQHF. The chain joins TRBV28 to TRBJ1-5, with 7 bases identical to TRBD1. The CDR3 is 15 amino acids. Germline CDR1 and CDR2: MDHEN and SYDVKM. The V and J ends lost 4 bases and 4 bases, in that order; junction bases with no gene match: 7.

The chain uses TRBV5-1 and TRBJ2-5, with TRBD2 matching 14 bases. Germline assignment: CDR1 SGHRS and CDR2 YFSETQ. This CDR3 comprises 18 residues. The V and J ends lost 1 base and 2 bases, in that order; junction bases with no gene match: 7. CDR3 in DNA: TGCGCCAGCAGCTTGTCAGGGACTAGCGGGAGCGGGCAAGAGACCCAGTACTTC. Translation gives CASSLSGTSGSGQETQYF.

This clone was seen at least ten times. V gene TRBV5-1 combines with J gene TRBJ2-7; 7 bases agree with TRBD2. This CDR3 spans 14 amino acids. CDR1 and CDR2 from the germline V gene are SGHRS and YFSETQ. Losses at the gene ends were 1 base for V and 5 bases for J; bases not matched to a gene: 6. CDR3 loop: CASSLMGRENEQYF. DNA of the CDR3: TGCGCCAGCAGCTTGATGGGGCGGGAGAACGAGCAGTACTTC.

A note on this clone: A clone one base away is much larger, so this may be a read error. This CDR3 reads CASSPGSAGVLDF. CDR3 in DNA: TGTGCCAGCAGCCCCGGCTCGGCGGGAGTATTAGATTTT. The V gene is TRBV7-3, the J gene TRBJ2-3; TRBD2 matches at 7 bases. The length of the CDR3 is 13 residues. The germline V gene encodes CDR1 SGHTA and CDR2 FQGTGA.

The chain has TRBV7-9 and TRBJ2-7, with a possible D match to TRBD2 (7 bases). The length of the CDR3 is 13 residues. Trimming pared 5 bases from V and 6 bases from J, leaving 14 bases between. Looked up from germline, CDR1 is SEHNR and CDR2 is FQNEAQ (reference sequence). CDR3 region: CASSPGGQSEQYF. The CDR3 coding sequence is TGTGCCAGCAGCCCGGGGGGACAAAGCGAGCAGTACTTC. Filled out from reference TRBV7-9 and TRBJ2-7, the complete variable domain reads DTGVSQNPRHKITKRGQNVTFRCDPISEHNRLYWYRQTLGQGPEFLTYFQNEAQLEKSRLLSDRFSAERPKGSFSTLEIQRTEQGDSAMYLCASSPGGQSEQYFGPGTRLTVT.

The chain links TRBV28 to TRBJ2-7; D tentatively reads TRBD1 or TRBD2 (5 bases each). The germline gives CDR1 MDHEN, CDR2 SYDVKM. Between the trimmed V and J ends, which lost 3 bases and 7 bases, there was a span of 19 bases. This CDR3 spans 15 amino acids. CDR3 in amino acids: CASSFIGRASGEQYF. As DNA, the CDR3 is TGTGCCAGCAGTTTTATCGGCAGGGCTTCGGGGGAGCAGTACTTC.

The chain couples TRBV2 to TRBJ2-5; the D gene could be TRBD1 or TRBD2 (5 bases each). CDR1 SNHLY and CDR2 FYNNEI come from the germline V gene. The CDR3 loop spans 13 amino acids. The V end was cut by 7 bases, the J end by 11 bases, with 20 bases between. As DNA, the CDR3 is TGTGCCAGCACTAGCATTGACAGCGGTCCTCAGTACTTC. This encodes CASTSIDSGPQYF.

There are a few counts of this clone. The chain employs TRBV7-9 and TRBJ2-5, with TRBD1 as a possible D gene (6 bases). Trimming removed 5 bases at V and 1 base at J, with 11 bases between. Germline assignment: CDR1 SEHNR and CDR2 FQNEAQ (reference sequence). This CDR3 is built from 14 residues. CDR3 protein: CASSPGQSQETQYF. For the CDR3, the DNA is TGTGCCAGCAGCCCCGGACAGTCCCAAGAGACCCAGTACTTC.

The rearrangement links TRBV7-2 to TRBJ2-7; D might be TRBD2 (5 bases). The CDR3 runs 15 residues. The germline V and J ends were trimmed by 2 bases and 3 bases, with 14 bases remaining between them. Per the germline V gene, CDR1 is SGHTA and CDR2 is FQGNSA. The CDR3 reads CASSLSGGPSYEQYF. CDR3 coding DNA: TGTGCCAGCAGCTTAAGTGGCGGGCCCAGCTACGAGCAGTACTTC.

This clone was seen repeatedly, ten times or more. The chain carries TRBV6-5 and TRBJ1-2; TRBD1 might be the D (5 bases). This CDR3 is 15 amino acids long. V gave up 4 bases and J gave up 2 bases, with 14 bases separating them. The germline V gene encodes CDR1 MNHEY and CDR2 SVGAGI. The CDR3 sequence is CASSSRRTINYGYTF. The CDR3 DNA reads TGTGCCAGCAGTTCGCGAAGGACAATAAACTATGGCTACACCTTC.

The CDR3, as DNA: TGTGCCAGCAGCCAAGCGTCTGGACAGGGGGCTTATGGCTACACCTTC. Protein product: CASSQASGQGAYGYTF. V is TRBV4-2 and J is TRBJ1-2; TRBD1 aligns across 11 bases. The CDR3 is made up of 16 amino acids. V lost 1 base, J lost 5 bases, and 6 bases stayed unmatched. Germline lookup yields CDR1 LGHNA and CDR2 YNFKEQ.

The chain uses TRBV2 and TRBJ1-5, with 7 bases fitting TRBD1. Per germline, CDR1 SNHLY and CDR2 FYNNEI. Trimming at V came to 1 base and at J to 4 bases, leaving 7 bases not matched to a gene. This CDR3 region has 16 residues. DNA for the CDR3: TGTGCCAGCAGTGAAGAGGGACCCAGGGGGAATCAGCCCCAGCATTTT. It translates to CASSEEGPRGNQPQHF. Using reference TRBV2 and TRBJ1-5 for the parts outside the CDR3, the full variable domain is EPEVTQTPSHQVTQMGQEVILRCVPISNHLYFYWYRQILGQKVEFLVSFYNNEISEKSEIFDDQFSVERPDGSNFTLKIRSTKLEDSAMYFCASSEEGPRGNQPQHFGDGTRLSIL.

The chain employs TRBV4-1 and TRBJ2-3; the D is unclear. This CDR3 has 15 amino acids. Trimming took off 0 bases at V and 3 bases at J, with 10 bases between the two ends. Looked up from germline, CDR1 is MGHRA and CDR2 is YSYEKL. The CDR3 DNA sequence: TGCGCCAGCAGCCAAGATGGCTTTGGGACAGATACGCAGTATTTT. The encoded protein is CASSQDGFGTDTQYF.